A single sample is the source of the 8 T cell receptor beta chains below, sequenced in a study of glioma-infiltrating T cells. TCR alpha and beta CDR3 regions were amplified from RNA using iRepertoire nested multiplex PCR. TCRdb passed the multiplex PCR reads through MiXCR, listing each CDR3 protein once. This sample yields a few hundred thousand distinct CDR3 sequences, of which roughly two fifths are seen a single time; around 12% belongs to the top ten. The specimen was glioma tissue, nonneoplastic brain tissue, or PBMCs (not recorded which). These receptors were obtained from a human donor with low-grade glioma or glioblastoma, undergoing nonglioma brain surgery, or in good health (not recorded which).

This clonotype turned up a few times. The V and J genes are TRBV27 and TRBJ2-4, with TRBD2 matching 9 bases. Germline loops: CDR1 MNHEY, CDR2 SMNVEV (reference sequence). The CDR3 has 16 amino acids. Trimming removed 5 bases from V and 5 bases from J; junction bases left unmatched: 10. The CDR3 protein is CASSALAGVFENIQYF. The CDR3, as DNA: TGTGCCAGCAGTGCCTTAGCGGGAGTATTCGAAAACATTCAGTACTTC.

This clonotype was seen a handful of times. This sequence joins TRBV20-1 and TRBJ2-1, with D possibly TRBD2 on 5 matching bases. The germline V and J ends were trimmed by 3 bases and 3 bases, with 12 bases remaining between them. Germline V gene sequence: CDR1 DFQATT, CDR2 SNEGSKA (reference sequence). The length of the CDR3 is 14 residues. The CDR3 DNA follows: TGCAGTGCTAGTGCCGCGGGTCTCTACAATGAGCAGTTCTTC. It translates to CSASAAGLYNEQFF.

The J gene is TRBJ2-3, the V gene TRBV29-1; 8 bases match TRBD1. This CDR3 comprises 15 residues. V shed 0 bases, J shed 2 bases, and the junction held 4 bases outside the gene matches. Germline-derived CDR1 and CDR2 are SQVTM and ANQGSEA. The CDR3 nucleotides are TGCAGCGTTGAAGATTGGGACAGGAACACAGATACGCAGTATTTT. This sequence encodes CSVEDWDRNTDTQYF.

This clonotype was found a few times. The chain carries TRBV4-1 and TRBJ1-1; D not resolved. This CDR3 is 14 amino acids long. The V end lost 0 bases, the J end lost 3 bases, and 8 bases lay between the germline ends. Germline-derived CDR1 and CDR2 are MGHRA and YSYEKL. Written as DNA, the CDR3 is TGCGCCAGCAGCCAAGATCCTCATTACACTGAAGCTTTCTTT. Amino acids: CASSQDPHYTEAFF.

This chain connects TRBV20-1 to TRBJ1-6; D possibly corresponds to TRBD1 (5 bases). In germline, CDR1 is DFQATT, CDR2 SNEGSKA (reference sequence). The V and J ends lost 3 bases and 3 bases respectively, with 12 bases between them. CDR3 length: 15 residues. CDR3: CSARHDSIYNSPLHF. For the CDR3, the DNA is TGCAGTGCTAGGCATGACAGTATCTATAATTCACCCCTCCACTTT.

This clonotype was counted many times. The chain employs TRBV27 and TRBJ2-2; TRBD1 aligns across 7 bases. CDR1 MNHEY and CDR2 SMNVEV come from the germline V gene (reference sequence). The V segment lost 5 bases and the J segment 3 bases; nucleotides outside the gene matches: 0. This CDR3 is built from 13 residues. CDR3 in DNA: TGTGCCAGCAGTACAGGGGACACCGGGGAGCTGTTTTTT. This codes for CASSTGDTGELFF.

The rearrangement links TRBV5-1 to TRBJ2-1; 7 bases are shared with TRBD2. This CDR3 region has 15 residues. Germline V gene lookup returns CDR1 SGHRS and CDR2 YFSETQ. The trim removed 4 bases at V and 0 bases at J, leaving 4 bases unmatched. CDR3 residues: CASSPGLSSYNEQFF. The CDR3 nucleotides are TGCGCCAGCAGCCCGGGACTAAGCTCCTACAATGAGCAGTTCTTC.

Many counts were recorded for this clonotype. This sequence joins TRBV27 and TRBJ1-5; a possible D gene is TRBD1 (6 bases). Germline values: CDR1 MNHEY, CDR2 SMNVEV (reference sequence). This CDR3 spans 15 amino acids. The V end was cut by 4 bases, the J end by 0 bases, with 10 bases between. The CDR3 loop is CASSSQGYSNQPQHF. For the CDR3, the DNA is TGTGCCAGCAGTTCCCAGGGGTATAGCAATCAGCCCCAGCATTTT.